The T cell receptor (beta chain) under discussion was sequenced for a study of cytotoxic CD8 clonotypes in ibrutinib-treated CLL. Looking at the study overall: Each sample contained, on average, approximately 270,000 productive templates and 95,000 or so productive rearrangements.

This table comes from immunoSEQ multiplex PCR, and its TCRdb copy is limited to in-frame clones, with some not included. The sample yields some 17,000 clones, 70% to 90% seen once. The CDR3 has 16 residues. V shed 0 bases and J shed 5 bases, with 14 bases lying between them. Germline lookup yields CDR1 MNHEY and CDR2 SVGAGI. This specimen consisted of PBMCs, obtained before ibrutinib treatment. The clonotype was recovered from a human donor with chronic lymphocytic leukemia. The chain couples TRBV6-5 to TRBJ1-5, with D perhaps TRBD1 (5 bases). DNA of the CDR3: TGTGCCAGCAGTTACTCGAAGAGGGGACCCCATCAGCCCCAGCATTTT. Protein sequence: CASSYSKRGPHQPQHF.